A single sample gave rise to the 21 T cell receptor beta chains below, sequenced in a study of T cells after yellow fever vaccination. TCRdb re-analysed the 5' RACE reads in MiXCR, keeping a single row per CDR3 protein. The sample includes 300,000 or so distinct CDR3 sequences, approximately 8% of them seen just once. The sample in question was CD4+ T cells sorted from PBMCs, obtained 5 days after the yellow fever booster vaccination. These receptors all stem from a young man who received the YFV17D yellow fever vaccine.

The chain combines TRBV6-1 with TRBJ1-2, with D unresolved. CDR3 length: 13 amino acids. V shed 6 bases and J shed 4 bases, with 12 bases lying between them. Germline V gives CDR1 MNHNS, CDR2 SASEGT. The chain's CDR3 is CASRGSSVYGYTF. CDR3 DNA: TGTGCCAGCAGGGGTAGTTCGGTCTATGGCTACACCTTC.

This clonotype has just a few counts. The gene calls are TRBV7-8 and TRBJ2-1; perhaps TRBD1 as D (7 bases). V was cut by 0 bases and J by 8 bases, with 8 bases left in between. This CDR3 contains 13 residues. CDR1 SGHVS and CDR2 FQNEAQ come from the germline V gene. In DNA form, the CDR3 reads TGTGCCAGCAGCTTAGCCAGGGGGGATGAGCAGTTCTTC. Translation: CASSLARGDEQFF. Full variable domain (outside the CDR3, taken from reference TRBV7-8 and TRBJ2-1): GAGVSQSPRYKVAKRGQDVALRCDPISGHVSLFWYQQALGQGPEFLTYFQNEAQLDKSGLPSDRFFAERPEGSVSTLKIQRTQQEDSAVYLCASSLARGDEQFFGPGTRLTVL.

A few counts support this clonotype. CDR3 DNA sequence: TGCGCCAGCAGCTTCTCCGGGACACTTAACACCGGGGAGCTGTTTTTT. Its translation: CASSFSGTLNTGELFF. The rearrangement links TRBV5-1 to TRBJ2-2, with D possibly being TRBD1 (6 bases). The V gene's germline CDR1 is SGHRS and CDR2 YFSETQ. V dropped 2 bases and J dropped 2 bases, with 13 bases sitting between them. CDR3 length: 16 residues.

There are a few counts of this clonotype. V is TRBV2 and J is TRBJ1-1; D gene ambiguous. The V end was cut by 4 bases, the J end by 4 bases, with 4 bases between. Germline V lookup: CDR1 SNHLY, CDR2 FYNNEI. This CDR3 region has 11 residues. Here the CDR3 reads CASSAATEAFF. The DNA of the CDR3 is TGTGCCAGCAGTGCAGCCACTGAAGCTTTCTTT.

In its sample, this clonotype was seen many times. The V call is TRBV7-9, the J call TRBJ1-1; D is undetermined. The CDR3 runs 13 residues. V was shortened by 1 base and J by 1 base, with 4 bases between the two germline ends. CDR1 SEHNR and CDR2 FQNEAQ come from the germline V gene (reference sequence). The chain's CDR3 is CASSLDRNTEAFF. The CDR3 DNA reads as TGTGCCAGCAGCTTAGATCGGAACACTGAAGCTTTCTTT. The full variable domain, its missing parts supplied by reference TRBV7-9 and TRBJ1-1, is DTGVSQNPRHKITKRGQNVTFRCDPISEHNRLYWYRQTLGQGPEFLTYFQNEAQLEKSRLLSDRFSAERPKGSFSTLEIQRTEQGDSAMYLCASSLDRNTEAFFGQGTRLTVV.

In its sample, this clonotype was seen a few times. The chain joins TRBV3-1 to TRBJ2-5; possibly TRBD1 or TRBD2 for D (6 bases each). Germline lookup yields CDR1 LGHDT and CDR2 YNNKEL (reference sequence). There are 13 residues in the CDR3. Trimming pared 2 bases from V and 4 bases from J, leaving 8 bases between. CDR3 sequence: CASSQTGAETQYF. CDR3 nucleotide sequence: TGTGCCAGCAGCCAAACGGGGGCAGAGACCCAGTACTTC.

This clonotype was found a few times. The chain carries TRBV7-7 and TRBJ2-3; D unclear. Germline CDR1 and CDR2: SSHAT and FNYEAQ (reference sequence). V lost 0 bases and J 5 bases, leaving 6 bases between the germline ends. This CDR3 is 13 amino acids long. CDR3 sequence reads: CASSLASEDTQYF. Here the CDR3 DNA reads TGTGCCAGCAGCTTAGCGTCGGAAGATACGCAGTATTTT.

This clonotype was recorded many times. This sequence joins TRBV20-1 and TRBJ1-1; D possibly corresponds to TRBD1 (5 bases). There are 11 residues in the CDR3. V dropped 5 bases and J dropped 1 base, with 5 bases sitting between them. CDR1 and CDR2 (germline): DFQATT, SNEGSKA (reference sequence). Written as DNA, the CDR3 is TGCAGTGCTGGACAGAACACTGAAGCTTTCTTT. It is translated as CSAGQNTEAFF.

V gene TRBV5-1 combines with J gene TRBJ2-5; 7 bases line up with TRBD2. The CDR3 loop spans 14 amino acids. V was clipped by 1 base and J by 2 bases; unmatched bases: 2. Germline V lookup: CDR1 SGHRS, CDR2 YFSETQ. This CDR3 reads CASSLLAEQETQYF. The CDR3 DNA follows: TGCGCCAGCAGCTTGCTAGCGGAACAAGAGACCCAGTACTTC.

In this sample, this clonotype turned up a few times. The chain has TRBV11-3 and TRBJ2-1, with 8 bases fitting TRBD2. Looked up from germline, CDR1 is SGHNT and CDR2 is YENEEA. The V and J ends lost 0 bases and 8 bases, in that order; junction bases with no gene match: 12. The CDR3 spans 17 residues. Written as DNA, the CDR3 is TGTGCCAGCAGCTTAGACCACCCGGGAGGGGGGGCGGATGAGCAGTTCTTC. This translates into CASSLDHPGGGADEQFF.

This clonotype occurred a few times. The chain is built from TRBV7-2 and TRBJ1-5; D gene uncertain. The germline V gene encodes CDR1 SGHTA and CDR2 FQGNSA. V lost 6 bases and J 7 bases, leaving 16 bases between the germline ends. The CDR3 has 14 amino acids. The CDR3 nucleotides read TGTGCCAGCAGAAGAGACGGAGCGGGACAGCCCCAGCATTTT. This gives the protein CASRRDGAGQPQHF.

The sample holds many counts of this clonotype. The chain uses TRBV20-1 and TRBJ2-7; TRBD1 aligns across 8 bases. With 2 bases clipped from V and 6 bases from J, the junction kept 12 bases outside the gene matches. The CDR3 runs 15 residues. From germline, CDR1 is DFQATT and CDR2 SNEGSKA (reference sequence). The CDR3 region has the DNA TGCAGTGCTAGAAAGCCCGGGACAGGTCCATCCGAGCAGTACGTC. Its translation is CSARKPGTGPSEQYV.

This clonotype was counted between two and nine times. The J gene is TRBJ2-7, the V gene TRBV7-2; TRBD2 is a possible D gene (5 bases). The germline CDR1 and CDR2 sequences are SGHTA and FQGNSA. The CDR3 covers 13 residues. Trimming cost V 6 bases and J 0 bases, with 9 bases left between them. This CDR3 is CASRRVGSYEQYF. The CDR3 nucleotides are TGTGCCAGCAGGAGGGTAGGCTCCTACGAGCAGTACTTC.

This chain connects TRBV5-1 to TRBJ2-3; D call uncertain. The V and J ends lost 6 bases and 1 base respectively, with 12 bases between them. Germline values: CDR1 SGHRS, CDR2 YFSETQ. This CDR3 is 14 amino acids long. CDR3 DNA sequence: TGCGCCAGCACATCCTCGTCCGGCACAGATACGCAGTATTTT. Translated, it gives CASTSSSGTDTQYF.

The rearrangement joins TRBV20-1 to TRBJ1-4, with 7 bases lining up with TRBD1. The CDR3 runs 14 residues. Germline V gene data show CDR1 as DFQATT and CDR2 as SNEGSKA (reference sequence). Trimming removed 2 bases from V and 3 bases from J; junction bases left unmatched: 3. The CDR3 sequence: CSARPGQANEKLFF. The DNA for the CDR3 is TGCAGTGCTAGACCCGGACAGGCTAATGAAAAACTGTTTTTT.

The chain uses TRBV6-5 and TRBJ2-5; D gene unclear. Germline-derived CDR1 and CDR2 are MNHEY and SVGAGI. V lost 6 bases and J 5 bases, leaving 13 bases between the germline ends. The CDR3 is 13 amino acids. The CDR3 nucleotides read TGTGCCAGCAGATCGGACCTTGGGGAGACCCAGTACTTC. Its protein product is CASRSDLGETQYF.

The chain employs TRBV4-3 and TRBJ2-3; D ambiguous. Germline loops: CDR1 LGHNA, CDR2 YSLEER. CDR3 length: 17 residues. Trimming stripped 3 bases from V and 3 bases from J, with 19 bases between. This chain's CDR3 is CASSHAEMITHTDTQYF. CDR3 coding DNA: TGCGCCAGCAGCCACGCTGAGATGATAACCCATACAGATACGCAGTATTTT.

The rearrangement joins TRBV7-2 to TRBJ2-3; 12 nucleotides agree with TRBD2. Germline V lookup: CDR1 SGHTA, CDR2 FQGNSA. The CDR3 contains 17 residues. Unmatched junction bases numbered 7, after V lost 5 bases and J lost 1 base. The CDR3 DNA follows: TGTGCCAGCAGCACCCGACTAGCGGGGGATCGCACAGATACGCAGTATTTT. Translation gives CASSTRLAGDRTDTQYF.

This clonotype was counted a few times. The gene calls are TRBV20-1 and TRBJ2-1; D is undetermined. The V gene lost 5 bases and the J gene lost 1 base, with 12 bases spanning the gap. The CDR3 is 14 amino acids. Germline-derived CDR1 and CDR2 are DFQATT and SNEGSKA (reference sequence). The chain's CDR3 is CSAPPVGSYNEQFF. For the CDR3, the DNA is TGCAGTGCTCCCCCGGTCGGGTCCTACAATGAGCAGTTCTTC.

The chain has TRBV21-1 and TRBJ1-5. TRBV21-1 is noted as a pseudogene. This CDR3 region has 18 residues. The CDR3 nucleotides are TGTGCCAGCAGCAAGGTCAGTCACGGCCAGCATAGCAATCAGCCCCAGCATTTT. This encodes CASSKVSHGQHSNQPQHF.

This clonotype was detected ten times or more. CDR3 sequence (DNA): TGTGCCAGCAGTTCAGAGGACAGCCGATACGAGCAGTACTTC. It is translated as CASSSEDSRYEQYF. The V and J genes are TRBV12-3 or TRBV12-4 and TRBJ2-7, with D perhaps matching TRBD1 (6 bases). This CDR3 contains 14 residues. With 4 bases removed from V and 4 bases from J, the gap between germline ends came to 14 bases.